The 5 T cell receptor beta chains below were found in one sample sequenced in a study of T-cell memory formation after mild COVID-19. TCRdb reprocessed the 5' RACE reads with MiXCR, giving one entry per CDR3 protein. The data show about 340,000 distinct CDR3 sequences, with 14% seen just once and about 22% held by the top ten. What was sequenced was PBMCs or a T cell subset sorted from them (not recorded which). The source of these receptors is a man aged 18 to 35 who had mild COVID-19 (a few samples of this study predate the infection). Cell type and time point are not known.

The chain recombines TRBV12-3 or TRBV12-4 with TRBJ1-2, with TRBD1 as a possible D gene (6 bases). The V gene lost 1 base and the J gene lost 6 bases, with 15 bases spanning the gap. This CDR3 has 15 amino acids. CDR3 residues: CASSLDPWGADGYTF. The CDR3 DNA is TGTGCCAGCAGTTTAGACCCCTGGGGGGCGGATGGCTACACCTTC.

This clonotype has a handful of counts. The chain couples TRBV7-9 to TRBJ2-6; D tentatively fits TRBD1 or TRBD2 (5 bases each). Trimming removed 5 bases from V and 1 base from J, with 9 bases in between. Germline V gene data show CDR1 as SEHNR and CDR2 as FQNEAQ (reference sequence). The CDR3 consists of 15 residues. DNA of the CDR3: TGTGCCAGCAGCCAGAGGGGATCTGGGGCCAACGTCCTGACTTTC. It specifies CASSQRGSGANVLTF.

The J gene is TRBJ1-6, the V gene TRBV7-2; a weak D match, TRBD1 (6 bases). The V end lost 5 bases, the J end lost 9 bases, and 20 bases lay between the germline ends. Germline V lookup: CDR1 SGHTA, CDR2 FQGNSA. The CDR3 is made up of 16 amino acids. The CDR3, as DNA: TGTGCCAGCAGCGCCCGAACCGGGGGGGCCCTTTCACCCCTCCACTTT. Encoded protein: CASSARTGGALSPLHF.

V is TRBV20-1 and J is TRBJ2-3; 10 bases fit TRBD2. This CDR3 comprises 14 residues. J lost 4 bases, V lost 6 bases, and 7 bases had no gene match. Germline-derived CDR1 and CDR2 are DFQATT and SNEGSKA (reference sequence). For the CDR3, the DNA is TGCAGTGCCGAGTCTAGCGGGGGCGCAGATACGCAGTATTTT. Translation: CSAESSGGADTQYF.

There are a few counts of this clonotype. V usage is TRBV5-1 and J usage is TRBJ2-7; no reliable D call. V was cut by 2 bases and J by 2 bases, with 14 bases left in between. This CDR3 comprises 15 residues. Germline CDR1 SGHRS, CDR2 YFSETQ. This CDR3 is CASSFGQAVTYEQYF. Here the CDR3 DNA reads TGCGCCAGCAGCTTCGGGCAGGCCGTGACCTACGAGCAGTACTTC.